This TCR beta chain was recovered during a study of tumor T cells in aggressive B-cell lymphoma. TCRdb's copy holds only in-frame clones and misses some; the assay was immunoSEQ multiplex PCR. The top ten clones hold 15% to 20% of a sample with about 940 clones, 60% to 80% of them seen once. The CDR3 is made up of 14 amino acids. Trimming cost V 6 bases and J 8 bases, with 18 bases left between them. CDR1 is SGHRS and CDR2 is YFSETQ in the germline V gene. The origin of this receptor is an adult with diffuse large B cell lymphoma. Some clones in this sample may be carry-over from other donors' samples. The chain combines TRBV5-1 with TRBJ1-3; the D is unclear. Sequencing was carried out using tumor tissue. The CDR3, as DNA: TGCGCCAGCAAACCCCAGCCCCCCGGAGACACCATATATTTT. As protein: CASKPQPPGDTIYF.